Listed here are 25 T cell receptor beta chains from one sample, sequenced in a study of cytomegalovirus exposure and HLA in healthy donors. 13 Jbeta primers and 60 Vbeta primers were used for the PCR. Produced via immunoSEQ multiplex PCR; TCRdb's table is partial and in-frame only. This sample has over 65,000 clones, with approximately 80% found just once. The sequenced sample was PBMCs. The receptors here all came from a woman in her thirties in good health and CMV-seronegative.

V gene TRBV14 combines with J gene TRBJ1-2; possibly TRBD1 for D (6 bases). The length of the CDR3 is 12 residues. V was pared by 3 bases and J by 8 bases, with 10 bases between. Germline V gives CDR1 SGHDN, CDR2 FVKESK. This CDR3 is CASSQARGGYTF. The CDR3 bases are TGTGCCAGCAGCCAGGCAAGGGGGGGCTACACCTTC.

The genes are TRBV7-2 and TRBJ2-1; 7 bases match TRBD1. CDR3 length: 14 residues. The germline V gene encodes CDR1 SGHTA and CDR2 FQGNSA. V shed 5 bases, J shed 3 bases, and the junction held 4 bases outside the gene matches. CDR3 in DNA: TGTGCCAGCAGCCCCCGGACAGGCTACAATGAGCAGTTCTTC. It encodes CASSPRTGYNEQFF. Using reference TRBV7-2 and TRBJ2-1 for the parts outside the CDR3, the full variable domain is GAGVSQSPSNKVTEKGKDVELRCDPISGHTALYWYRQSLGQGLEFLIYFQGNSAPDKSGLPSDRFSAERTGGSVSTLTIQRTQQEDSAVYLCASSPRTGYNEQFFGPGTRLTVL.

J is TRBJ1-2 and V is TRBV5-1; 7 bases align to TRBD1. Germline V gene sequence: CDR1 SGHRS, CDR2 YFSETQ. V lost 0 bases, J lost 3 bases, and 2 bases stayed unmatched. The CDR3 covers 14 residues. The CDR3 coding sequence is TGCGCCAGCAGCTTGGCAACAGGGGACTATGGCTACACCTTC. Amino acid sequence: CASSLATGDYGYTF.

This clone occurred a few times. The CDR3 spells CASSHDYYSNQPQHF. CDR3 DNA: TGTGCCAGCAGCCATGATTACTATAGCAATCAGCCCCAGCATTTT. The chain joins TRBV7-2 to TRBJ1-5; D not resolved. CDR1 is SGHTA, CDR2 FQGNSA, per germline. This CDR3 contains 15 residues. The V and J ends lost 5 bases and 0 bases respectively, with 11 bases between them.

The chain joins TRBV5-6 to TRBJ2-1, with 16 bases identical to TRBD2. V trimming: 4 bases; J trimming: 10 bases; junction bases outside the gene matches: 5. The length of the CDR3 is 15 residues. Germline V gives CDR1 SGHDT, CDR2 YYEEEE. Written as DNA, the CDR3 is TGTGCCAGCAGCCGGGGACTAGCGGGGGGGAACGAGCAGTTCTTC. Translation: CASSRGLAGGNEQFF.

This chain links TRBV6-5 with TRBJ2-7, with 11 positions matching TRBD1. The germline CDR1 and CDR2 sequences are MNHEY and SVGAGI. V shed 8 bases and J 3 bases; nucleotides not matched to a gene: 3. The CDR3 contains 13 residues. In nucleotides, the CDR3 is TGTGCCAGCGTCGGGACAGGGGGCTACGAGCAGTACTTC. Protein product: CASVGTGGYEQYF.

The chain carries TRBV6-1 and TRBJ2-2, with TRBD2 matching over 10 bases. Trimming at V came to 11 bases and at J to 3 bases, leaving 6 bases not matched to a gene. Germline V lookup: CDR1 MNHNS, CDR2 SASEGT. The CDR3 totals 14 residues. The CDR3 reads CASPGTSDTGELFF. CDR3 coding DNA: TGTGCCTCCCCGGGGACTAGCGACACCGGGGAGCTGTTTTTT.

The V and J genes are TRBV6-5 and TRBJ1-2; 7 bases fit TRBD1. V dropped 2 bases and J dropped 4; count of bases not matched to a gene: 7. Germline V gives CDR1 MNHEY, CDR2 SVGAGI. The CDR3 totals 15 residues. DNA of the CDR3: TGTGCCAGCAGTTACGGGACAGTATGGAGCTATGGCTACACCTTC. Its translation is CASSYGTVWSYGYTF.

V and J are TRBV6-6 and TRBJ1-4; 7 bases match TRBD1. Germline V gene sequence: CDR1 MNHNY, CDR2 SVGAGI (reference sequence). V dropped 2 bases and J dropped 1; count of bases not matched to a gene: 4. The CDR3 has 16 residues. The CDR3, as DNA: TGTGCCAGCAGTTACGCCTACAGGGGAACTAATGAAAAACTGTTTTTT. Amino acids: CASSYAYRGTNEKLFF.

The chain joins TRBV2 to TRBJ2-2; D perhaps matches TRBD1 (5 bases). The V end was cut by 2 bases, the J end by 13 bases, with 20 bases between. CDR1 is SNHLY and CDR2 is FYNNEI in the germline V gene. This CDR3 has 15 amino acids. CDR3 sequence reads: CASSETPIGASWLFF. CDR3 in DNA: TGTGCCAGCAGTGAAACTCCAATAGGGGCGAGCTGGCTGTTTTTT. Complete variable domain (other parts from reference TRBV2 and TRBJ2-2): EPEVTQTPSHQVTQMGQEVILRCVPISNHLYFYWYRQILGQKVEFLVSFYNNEISEKSEIFDDQFSVERPDGSNFTLKIRSTKLEDSAMYFCASSETPIGASWLFFGEGSRLTVL.

This chain links TRBV19 with TRBJ2-7; TRBD1 agrees at 9 bases. The germline V gene has CDR1 LNHDA and CDR2 SQIVND (reference sequence). This CDR3 has 13 residues. Losses at the gene ends were 9 bases for V and 3 bases for J; bases not matched to a gene: 6. The CDR3 nucleotides are TGTGCCAGCGATCCGGGACAGGGCTACGAGCAGTACTTC. Translation: CASDPGQGYEQYF.

This clone was seen a few times. The V gene is TRBV7-7, the J gene TRBJ2-2; TRBD1 matches 9 bases. The ends lost 1 base at V and 7 bases at J; junction bases unmatched: 4. The CDR3 length is 15 residues. Germline assignment: CDR1 SSHAT and CDR2 FNYEAQ (reference sequence). CDR3 nucleotides: TGTGCCAGCAGCTTAGGGACAGGGGTCGGCGGGGAGCTGTTTTTT. This translates into CASSLGTGVGGELFF. Looking up the rest from reference TRBV7-7 and TRBJ2-2 gives the full variable domain: GAGVSQSPRYKVTKRGQDVTLRCDPISSHATLYWYQQALGQGPEFLTYFNYEAQPDKSGLPSDRFSAERPEGSISTLTIQRTEQRDSAMYRCASSLGTGVGGELFFGEGSRLTVL.

In nucleotides, the CDR3 is TGTGCCAGCAGTTTATCGACTAGCACAGATACGCAGTATTTT. Its protein product is CASSLSTSTDTQYF. This chain uses TRBV27 with TRBJ2-3; D unclear. The V gene's germline CDR1 is MNHEY and CDR2 SMNVEV (reference sequence). There are 14 residues in the CDR3. The germline V and J ends were trimmed by 0 bases and 0 bases, with 4 bases remaining between them.

This chain joins TRBV10-3 and TRBJ2-5; 8 bases are shared with TRBD2. Per the germline V gene, CDR1 is ENHRY and CDR2 is SYGVKD. V was clipped by 4 bases and J by 4 bases; unmatched bases: 5. This CDR3 has 14 residues. The CDR3 spells CAISVGGEGETQYF. The CDR3 DNA reads TGTGCCATCAGTGTCGGGGGGGAAGGAGAGACCCAGTACTTC.

The rearrangement uses TRBV7-8 and TRBJ2-3; D is perhaps TRBD1 (6 bases). The CDR3 is made up of 13 amino acids. CDR1 is SGHVS and CDR2 is FQNEAQ in the germline V gene. The V gene lost 4 bases and the J gene lost 5 bases, with 10 bases spanning the gap. The CDR3 is CASSWTELDTQYF. Written as DNA, the CDR3 is TGTGCCAGCAGCTGGACAGAGTTAGATACGCAGTATTTT.

CDR3 region: CASSTNGNTEAFF. The CDR3 DNA follows: TGTGCCAGCAGCACTAACGGTAACACTGAAGCTTTCTTT. The chain is built from TRBV7-9 and TRBJ1-1; D unclear. Germline CDR1 and CDR2: SEHNR and FQNEAQ (reference sequence). This CDR3 comprises 13 residues. V was shortened by 5 bases and J by 2 bases, with 9 bases between the two germline ends.

The chain is built from TRBV28 and TRBJ2-1, with TRBD2 matching 7 bases. The trim removed 3 bases at V and 2 bases at J, leaving 10 bases unmatched. CDR1 MDHEN and CDR2 SYDVKM come from the germline V gene. This CDR3 is 17 amino acids long. The CDR3 sequence: CASSLTMGGSTYNEQFF. CDR3 sequence (DNA): TGTGCCAGCAGTTTGACGATGGGGGGGTCGACCTACAATGAGCAGTTCTTC.

The chain uses TRBV5-8 and TRBJ2-5, with D hard to call. The CDR3 extends over 17 amino acids. Trimming cost V 4 bases and J 3 bases, with 22 bases left between them. Germline CDR1 reads SGHTS; CDR2 reads YDEGEE. The CDR3 reads CASSAWLVPRIEETQYF. As DNA, the CDR3 is TGTGCCAGCAGCGCATGGCTCGTTCCTAGGATCGAAGAGACCCAGTACTTC.

CDR3 in amino acids: CASSFRRDNEQFF. CDR3 sequence (DNA): TGTGCCAGCAGTTTTAGGAGGGACAATGAGCAGTTCTTC. The chain has TRBV27 and TRBJ2-1; tentative D call: TRBD2 (6 bases). This CDR3 has 13 residues. CDR1 is MNHEY and CDR2 is SMNVEV in the germline V gene (reference sequence). Trimming pared 3 bases from V and 5 bases from J, leaving 8 bases between.

Details on this clone: A read error may account for a junction end that differs from germline. The chain is built from TRBV7-7 and TRBJ2-5; 10 positions match TRBD2. This CDR3 comprises 14 residues. From germline, CDR1 is SSHAT and CDR2 FNYEAQ (reference sequence). CDR3 DNA sequence: TGTGCTAGCAGCTTTTCTAGCGGGGGTGAGACCCAGTACTTC. Its translation: CASSFSSGGETQYF.

The chain joins TRBV19 to TRBJ2-3; perhaps TRBD1 as D (6 bases). V lost 5 bases, J lost 14 bases, and 17 bases lay in between. Germline assignment: CDR1 LNHDA and CDR2 SQIVND (reference sequence). The CDR3 sequence is 12 residues long. The CDR3 loop is CASSVRDTPAYF. The CDR3 DNA reads as TGTGCCAGTAGTGTAAGGGACACCCCCGCGTATTTT.

The genes are TRBV10-3 and TRBJ1-1; no clear D. From germline, CDR1 is ENHRY and CDR2 SYGVKD. V lost 5 bases and J lost 7, with 17 bases in between. This CDR3 is built from 14 residues. CDR3 in amino acids: CAISSAGKAGEAFF. CDR3 sequence (DNA): TGTGCCATCAGTTCAGCTGGGAAAGCGGGTGAAGCTTTCTTT.

The chain carries TRBV5-5 and TRBJ1-4, with 9 bases matching TRBD1. V was clipped by 2 bases and J by 8 bases; unmatched bases: 4. The CDR3 is 14 residues long. Germline CDR1 SGHKS, CDR2 YYEKEE (reference sequence). This CDR3 is CASSFGDRGEKLFF. CDR3 in DNA: TGTGCCAGCAGCTTCGGAGACAGGGGGGAAAAACTGTTTTTT.

V usage is TRBV28 and J usage is TRBJ1-1; 8 bases fit TRBD1. J gave up 4 bases and V 3 bases, and 4 bases lay outside the gene matches. The CDR3 is 14 amino acids. CDR1 and CDR2 from the germline V gene are MDHEN and SYDVKM. The CDR3 here is CASSFSQGATEAFF. CDR3 nucleotide sequence: TGTGCCAGCAGTTTTAGTCAGGGGGCCACTGAAGCTTTCTTT. Full variable domain (missing parts from reference TRBV28 and TRBJ1-1): DVKVTQSSRYLVKRTGEKVFLECVQDMDHENMFWYRQDPGLGLRLIYFSYDVKMKEKGDIPEGYSVSREKKERFSLILESASTNQTSMYLCASSFSQGATEAFFGQGTRLTVV.

The chain joins TRBV28 to TRBJ2-7; D not resolved. V dropped 2 bases and J dropped 1 base, with 12 bases sitting between them. The CDR3 is made up of 15 amino acids. CDR1 MDHEN and CDR2 SYDVKM come from the germline V gene. CDR3: CASSLPRVGSYEQYF. The DNA of the CDR3 is TGTGCCAGCAGTTTACCCCGCGTCGGGTCCTACGAGCAGTACTTC.